The entry below gives a single TCR beta chain sequence along with its context. Its cognate antigen is unknown. Reverse transcribing all isolated RNA meant expressed TCRB transcripts were sequenced. Measured with immunoSEQ multiplex PCR; TCRdb has only the in-frame clones, and not every one. Of around 100,000 clones listed, approximately 30% are singletons. The entry originates in a study of beta chain features in type 1 diabetes. Study observations and caveats: Cells that show high TCR expression could be over-represented by cDNA sequencing. It was possible that PCR favored shorter templates, equally so in patients and controls. Among patients with Type 1 diabetes, TCRB CDR3s were moderately but significantly shorter in every one of the four CD4+ subsets.

Germline V CDR1 and CDR2: SGHRS, YFSETQ. This CDR3 has 13 residues. The germline V and J ends were trimmed by 3 bases and 8 bases, with 14 bases remaining between them. Purities over 95% were achieved in all sorted populations. Specimen: central memory CD4+ T cells from blood. This rearrangement joins TRBV5-1 to TRBJ1-2; tentatively, D is TRBD1 (5 bases). The TCR sequence derives from a woman younger than 35 with type 1 diabetes. The CDR3 bases are TGCGCCAGCAGCTCAACAGGACTACTCGGCTACACCTTC. As protein: CASSSTGLLGYTF.